This T cell receptor beta chain is drawn from a study of cytomegalovirus exposure and HLA in healthy donors (TCRdb year 2017). About the investigation overall: In an earlier analysis of approximately 640 of the donors, 276 Gb of sequence data and 117 million unique TCR beta sequences from about 180 million T cells were reported. Every repertoire in the discovery cohort had been generated on one and the same sequencing platform. A later genetic analysis took genome-wide SNP genotypes for about 65% of the roughly 670 donors and used that subset as a discovery cohort. Donor age, sex, ethnicity and CMV serostatus were collected together with the repertoire data. Of the roughly 400 genotyped donors, roughly 76% were placed in the genetic ancestry cluster associated with self-reported Caucasian donors. Both class I and class II loci were covered by HLA typing, at four-digit resolution. To predict cytomegalovirus infection status, the study combined high-throughput TCR immunosequencing, statistical association of individual TCRs with disease status, and machine learning. In an earlier analysis of roughly 580 of the donors, high-throughput TCR beta sequencing was used to judge whether each TCR beta V gene segment behaved as functional or pseudogenic. The study aimed to test whether signatures of past pathogen exposure could be identified by cataloging public T cell receptors. An early release covering some 640 HLA-typed donors comprised about 300 gigabases of sequencing data and tens of millions of unique TCR sequences. A later analysis re-analyzed previously published TCR beta repertoires from about 730 donors and added high-resolution HLA genotyping to study TCR occurrence patterns. The T cell repertoires of 666 subjects were profiled by immunosequencing and related to cytomegalovirus serostatus. Rather than drawing on any new phenotypic data, the later analysis identified candidate immune exposures from TCR beta sequences and the way those sequences occurred across donors. Along with the roughly 710-subject first cohort, a separate validation cohort of around 110 different subjects was used. Several DR-DQ haplotypes were handled as single units for association and clustering because linkage in the cohort was strong. Among 300 to 500 genotyped donors of the cohort, an average of around 220,000 unique TCR beta nucleotide sequences was sequenced per donor, of which 15% to 20% were non-productive. The number of typed donors differed by locus: about 620-640 for A, B, C, DRB1 and DQB1; 522 for DQA1; 606 for DPA1; and around 490 for DPB1.

The investigation overall reported the following: Because some donors lacked HLA typing at each locus, the association tests relied only on the typed subset. A cluster of highly shared sequence variants was judged likely to be a technical artifact of the sequencing pipeline. The authors suggested that the approach could potentially be extended to other disease states and immunological phenotypes. A further reported finding was that TCR beta sequences accurately predicted the HLA-A and HLA-B alleles for most subjects in the first cohort. In an earlier analysis of some 540 of the donors, most TCR beta V segments appeared in productive rearrangements about 87% or about 30% of the time, broadly matching IMGT annotations. Strong co-occurrence of HLA alleles, especially DR and DQ, made assigning TCR associations to individual alleles difficult. A few of the identified cytomegalovirus-associated TCR beta chains were confirmed in vitro to be specific for cytomegalovirus antigens. In a later genetic analysis, a missense DCLRE1C variant was associated with V-gene and J-gene trimming of TCR beta chains, and the association was replicated in an independent cohort. Roughly uniform sequencing depth across donors was assumed in presence/absence analyses, although this assumption may not hold. The earlier analysis of almost 600 of the donors excluded some 15 rarely observed V segments, including chromosome 9 orphons, because counts were too low. Correlated functional status among segregating V segments might reflect linkage disequilibrium, but an unknown experimental factor could not be ruled out. Only TCR beta chains were sequenced in this cohort, and the absence of alpha or paired-chain data limited detectable features. A later genetic analysis reported fewer N-insertions in productive TCRs among donors in an Asian-associated ancestry cluster than the roughly 620-donor mean. According to a later analysis, parvovirus B19, influenza, CMV and Epstein-Barr virus appeared linked to several top co-occurrence clusters. Compared with equally common non-associated chains, HLA-associated TCR beta chains in a later analysis were more clonally expanded and had lower generation probabilities. In a later analysis, around 15,000 TCR beta sequences were associated with specific HLA alleles at a false discovery rate of 0.05. In the study, approximately 160 TCR beta chains were listed as associated with cytomegalovirus. The classifier was reported to diagnose cytomegalovirus status with high specificity and sensitivity in both the original and validation cohorts. According to a later analysis, most CMV-associated TCR beta chains appeared to be HLA-restricted, and the HLA associations seemed to be driven largely by CMV exposure. For the cohort, immune exposure information was limited to CMV serostatus. According to a later analysis, TCR association rates differed among HLA loci, with DRB1 alleles showing the most associated TCRs and HLA-C alleles showing the fewest. Most TCR sequences were seen in very few donors, while some public TCRs were found in many individuals. Some IMGT-functional V segments, including TRBV6-2 and TRBV6-3, could not be distinguished by the 87-base-pair reads and were therefore excluded.

To note about this clone: Its binding antigen is unknown. Base quality data are lacking; no much larger clone is found one base away.

Library preparation used the immunoSEQ multiplex PCR assay. The multiplex PCR relied on a mix of 60 forward primers for TCR Vbeta segments and 13 reverse primers for TCR Jbeta segments. Amplification of the CDR3 region of rearranged TCR beta genes was performed with a multiplex PCR assay on genomic DNA. Amplified TCR beta libraries were sequenced as 87-base-pair reads on the Illumina HiSeq System. The paper's processing steps were these. A later analysis tallied 75 million to 95 million unique TCR beta chains across the 600 to 700 repertoires, and around 9.9 million of those chains were shared by two or more donors. Raw reads were error-corrected and collapsed into unique sequences by a nearest-neighbor algorithm in which closely related sequences were merged to remove PCR and sequencing errors. To assign V, D and J gene segments, CDR3 sequences were aligned to IMGT reference sequences. Each retained sequence needed at least a six-nucleotide match to both a V gene segment and a J gene segment. A rearrangement counted as productive if the CDR3 had no stop codons and remained in frame with V and J, and every other rearrangement counted as non-productive. CDR3 was defined by IMGT convention, running from the second conserved V-encoded cysteine to the conserved J-encoded phenylalanine. Sequences without an unambiguous match to a single V gene segment were excluded from the earlier analysis of almost 600 of the donors. In an earlier analysis of around 600 of the donors, V segments were called functional above 56.7% productive rearrangements and were called segregating when the between-donor standard deviation exceeded 5%. To diagnose cytomegalovirus status from the catalog of TCR beta chain sequences, a statistical classification framework was built. V and J gene assignment, in a later analysis, came from comparing TCR nucleotide sequences with IMGT/GENE-DB human TR gene sequences. Using the TCRdist pipeline, a later analysis assigned CDR3 sequences along with most-parsimonious VDJ recombination scenarios. In a later analysis, every TCR beta chain was defined by the combination of its CDR3 amino acid sequence and its V-gene family, and reads without a unique V-gene family were dropped. A later analysis removed roughly 590 highly shared, low-generation-probability nucleotide sequences to deal with suspected cross-contamination and a sequencing artifact. In a later analysis, a clonal expansion index for each public chain was calculated from normalized within-repertoire ranks of inferred template counts. Generation probabilities in a later analysis came from a VDJ recombination model fitted to out-of-frame rearrangements, and those results were checked against IGoR. In a later analysis, hypergeometric tests were used to score TCR-TCR, TCR-HLA and TCR-CMV co-occurrence, with a repertoire-size bias correction applied to TCR pairs. A later analysis estimated false discovery rates by permuting HLA or CMV assignments 20 times. In a later analysis, co-occurring TCRs were grouped with DBSCAN, and TCRdist sequence similarity was added when clustering was performed within HLA-allele-positive subsets. Co-occurrence clustering excluded repertoires with fewer than 30,000 or more than 120,000 public chains, plus five with anomalous nucleotide sharing. TCRdb limited this immuneACCESS table to in-frame rearrangements with V and J called. A share of clones is missing; checked studies link under half to unresolved V genes, and the rest is unexplained. That table furnishes V, J and clone size, whereas the DNA furnished D and trimming. In this sample the table shows roughly 200,000 clones, about 10% of which occur a single time. The ten largest clonotypes hold approximately 1.4% of the sample.

The cohort comprised some 680 healthy bone marrow donors. Cohort members were all nominally healthy when sampled, although unrecorded immune exposures were likely present. The donor was CMV seropositive and was included in the group of approximately 300 seropositive cohort members. Every donor gave a peripheral blood sample, and the peripheral blood mononuclear cells from that sample were used for TCR beta sequencing. Genomic DNA extraction from the blood cell samples was performed with the Qiagen DNeasy Blood Extraction Kit. As encoded in the germline V gene, CDR1 is SNHLY while CDR2 is FYNNEI. Inclusive of the bounding cysteine and phenylalanine, the CDR3 is 15 residues long. Here the CDR3 DNA is all that survives: 45 bases in frame from base 1. V is pared back by 2 bases and J by 4 bases, with 14 bases lying between the germline termini.

The sequencing input was PBMCs. In this chain, TRBV2 is recombined with TRBJ1-2; TRBD1 is a possible D gene, resting on 5 matching bases. The clonotype was recovered from a woman in her twenties or thirties in good health and CMV-seropositive. The CDR3 loop reads CASSEYRGLTYGYTF. The DNA is as follows: TGTGCCAGCAGTGAATATAGGGGACTTACCTATGGCTACACCTTC.